This entry lists 10 T cell receptor beta chains sequenced from one sample in a study of blood T cell repertoires in COVID-19. Clones were read by immunoSEQ multiplex PCR, and TCRdb kept only the in-frame ones, dropping some. Among about 80,000 clones listed, 80% to 85% were seen once. Sequences were obtained from peripheral blood. The receptors were sampled from a human donor in a cohort sampled during active COVID-19.

The chain has TRBV5-1 and TRBJ2-7, with D unresolved. The germline CDR1 and CDR2 sequences are SGHRS and YFSETQ. V was trimmed by 0 bases and J by 2 bases, leaving 6 bases between them. CDR3 length: 13 residues. CDR3 protein: CASSLGSTYEQYF. DNA for the CDR3: TGCGCCAGCAGCTTGGGTAGCACCTACGAGCAGTACTTC. Filled out from reference TRBV5-1 and TRBJ2-7, the complete variable domain reads KAGVTQTPRYLIKTRGQQVTLSCSPISGHRSVSWYQQTPGQGLQFLFEYFSETQRNKGNFPGRFSGRQFSNSRSEMNVSTLELGDSALYLCASSLGSTYEQYFGPGTRLTVT.

V usage is TRBV2 and J usage is TRBJ2-7, with a possible D match to TRBD1 (6 bases). V was clipped by 3 bases and J by 9 bases, with 18 bases between them. The CDR3 contains 14 residues. Germline CDR1 SNHLY, CDR2 FYNNEI. This chain's CDR3 is CASSEARTADGQYF. DNA of the CDR3: TGTGCCAGCAGTGAGGCTAGGACAGCCGACGGGCAGTACTTC.

This clone has just a few counts. The rearrangement links TRBV4-1 to TRBJ1-5; tentative D call: TRBD1 (6 bases). Germline CDR1 MGHRA, CDR2 YSYEKL. The CDR3 runs to 14 residues. Trimming pared 4 bases from V and 6 bases from J, leaving 13 bases between. This CDR3 is CASSRSRDIQPQHF. In DNA form, the CDR3 reads TGCGCCAGCAGCCGGTCCAGGGACATTCAGCCCCAGCATTTT.

V is TRBV7-9 and J is TRBJ2-1, with D perhaps matching TRBD1 (5 bases). Germline-derived CDR1 and CDR2 are SEHNR and FQNEAQ (reference sequence). With 1 base removed from V and 6 bases from J, the gap between germline ends came to 13 bases. The CDR3 is made up of 15 amino acids. DNA for the CDR3: TGTGCCAGCAGCTTAGTGGGGCTCGTTTCCAATGAGCAGTTCTTC. Translating gives CASSLVGLVSNEQFF.

V and J are TRBV11-1 and TRBJ1-2; D remains ambiguous. The CDR3 covers 14 residues. V lost 4 bases and J 0 bases, leaving 9 bases between the germline ends. Germline V gene lookup returns CDR1 SGHAT and CDR2 FQDESV (reference sequence). The CDR3 coding sequence is TGTGCCAGCAGCTCTGACAACTCTAACTATGGCTACACCTTC. The encoded protein is CASSSDNSNYGYTF.

V and J are TRBV13 and TRBJ1-1, with D possibly being TRBD1 (5 bases). The germline V and J ends were trimmed by 5 bases and 2 bases, with 12 bases remaining between them. The CDR3 has 14 amino acids. The germline gives CDR1 PRHDT, CDR2 FYEKMQ (reference sequence). CDR3 nucleotides: TGTGCCAGCAGCCTCCGCCAGGGAAACACTGAAGCTTTCTTT. This sequence encodes CASSLRQGNTEAFF.

DNA of the CDR3: TGTGCCAGTAGTACAAGCCTCCAAGAGACCCAGTACTTC. Its protein product is CASSTSLQETQYF. V usage is TRBV19 and J usage is TRBJ2-5; no firm D call. The V and J ends lost 4 bases and 1 base respectively, with 7 bases between them. The CDR3 spans 13 residues. Germline V gives CDR1 LNHDA, CDR2 SQIVND (reference sequence).

The rearrangement joins TRBV19 to TRBJ1-1, with 8 bases that match TRBD1. Germline CDR1 is LNHDA and CDR2 is SQIVND (reference sequence). Trimming removed 5 bases from V and 4 bases from J; junction bases left unmatched: 3. The CDR3 length is 13 residues. The CDR3 reads CASSQTGGTEAFF. The CDR3 region has the DNA TGTGCCAGTAGTCAAACAGGGGGCACTGAAGCTTTCTTT.

DNA for the CDR3: TGCGCCAGCAGCCCTTTGCCGGGGTACGAGCAGTACTTC. Translation: CASSPLPGYEQYF. The chain recombines TRBV10-1 with TRBJ2-7; weak D call: TRBD2 (5 bases). With 6 bases removed from V and 4 bases from J, the gap between germline ends came to 13 bases. The CDR3 is 13 amino acids. Germline lookup yields CDR1 WNHNN and CDR2 SYGVQD (reference sequence).

This chain connects TRBV18 to TRBJ2-7, with 10 bases lining up with TRBD1. The ends lost 0 bases at V and 3 bases at J; junction bases unmatched: 11. Germline assignment: CDR1 KGHSH and CDR2 LQKENI. The CDR3 is 18 residues long. CDR3 loop: CASSPPRGGGQGNYEQYF. CDR3 coding DNA: TGTGCCAGCTCACCACCTAGGGGTGGGGGACAGGGGAACTACGAGCAGTACTTC.